This T cell receptor beta chain was identified during a study of beta chain features in type 1 diabetes. Expressed TCRB transcripts got sequenced, as all isolated RNA was reverse transcribed. Assay used: immunoSEQ multiplex PCR; TCRdb lists only in-frame clones, some missing. The repertoire holds about 900,000 clones, 17% seen once, with 0.023% in the top ten. On this clone: Its target is not known. Other DNA sequences in this specimen translate into the identical CDR3.

The CDR3 consists of 14 residues. J was trimmed by 4 bases and V by 6 bases; bases with no gene match: 4. Germline values: CDR1 MNHEY, CDR2 SVGAGI. Notes on the study in general: cDNA sequencing could over-represent cells with high TCR expression. The naive, central memory and Treg TCRB repertoires of patients appeared to be more similar to one another than those of healthy donors.

Based on CD45RO/CCR7/CD25/CD127/CD95/CD27, CD4+ regulatory, stem cell-like memory, naive and central memory cells were sorted. The chain combines TRBV6-5 with TRBJ1-5; 9 positions match TRBD1. Sequenced: naive CD4+ T cells from blood. This sequence originates from a woman between 18 and 29 years old in good health. The CDR3 DNA reads as TGTGCCAGCAGGAGGACAGGGGAAAATCAGCCCCAGCATTTT. Translating gives CASRRTGENQPQHF.